This T cell receptor beta chain was profiled in a study of blood T cell repertoires in COVID-19 (dated by TCRdb to 2020 to 2022). Regarding the research as a whole: Samples covering the acute and convalescent phases of COVID-19 were provided by collaborators in the United States, Italy and Spain. The dataset comprised deeply sampled blood TCRbeta repertoires from subjects exposed to, actively infected with, or recovered from COVID-19. The samples were drawn from the first 160 participants of the ongoing ImmuneRACE study and from 1,200 or so subjects provided by 6 global collaborators. Where available, HLA class I and class II types were obtained from metadata supplied by the sample provider rather than from assay-based typing. The prospective study material was composed of cDNA or gDNA derived from T cells, B-cell-depleted T cells, or PBMCs. The sample metadata nearly always contained a de-identified subject ID, COVID-19 status, age in years and sex. The repertoires were released in a freely available public database meant as a resource for research on the immune response to SARS-CoV-2. General findings and caveats noted by the study authors: Clinical and demographic metadata were provided uncurated, with the amount varying by source and participant.

TCRbeta CDR3 regions were amplified from genomic DNA by means of the immunoSEQ Assay, a bias-controlled multiplex PCR. As for the original processing: Nucleated cell counts per sample were estimated from amplification of reference gene primers within the assay. Sequence reads were collapsed and filtered to measure the absolute abundance of every unique TCRbeta CDR3 rearrangement. For each sample, productive Simpson clonality was calculated as the square root of Simpson's diversity index over productive rearrangements. TCRdb took this table from immuneACCESS and kept in-frame rearrangements with V and J called. Such tables lack part of the clones; where checked against another copy, unresolved V genes explain under half of the gap, and the rest is unexplained. The V and J calls and clone size come from that table; D and trimming were worked out from the DNA. The sample table holds some 250,000 clones, of which roughly 87% were seen once. Together, the top ten hold around 0.78% of the sample.

The collaborating institutions used their own protocols to collect whole blood in K2EDTA tubes. Collaborator samples were shipped for TCRbeta analysis as frozen whole blood, isolated PBMCs, or DNA extracted from either sample type. As for this clone: It lacks a known antigen. Base qualities are not provided; no much larger clone lies one nucleotide away.

CDR1 and CDR2, looked up from the germline V gene, are SNHLY and FYNNEI. Taken from cysteine to phenylalanine, the CDR3 has 14 residues. The retained sequence is limited to the CDR3, 42 bases, with the frame set at the first base. V lost 5 bases and J lost 9 bases, and the count of bases not matched to a germline gene is 6. The chain is made from TRBV2 and TRBJ2-1, with TRBD2 identical over 11 junction bases. The sequenced material came from peripheral blood. This clonotype originated in a woman aged 25 to 39 with acute or convalescent COVID-19. The CDR3 is CASSPTSGKVEQFF. The DNA reads TGTGCCAGCAGTCCGACTAGCGGGAAAGTTGAGCAGTTCTTC.